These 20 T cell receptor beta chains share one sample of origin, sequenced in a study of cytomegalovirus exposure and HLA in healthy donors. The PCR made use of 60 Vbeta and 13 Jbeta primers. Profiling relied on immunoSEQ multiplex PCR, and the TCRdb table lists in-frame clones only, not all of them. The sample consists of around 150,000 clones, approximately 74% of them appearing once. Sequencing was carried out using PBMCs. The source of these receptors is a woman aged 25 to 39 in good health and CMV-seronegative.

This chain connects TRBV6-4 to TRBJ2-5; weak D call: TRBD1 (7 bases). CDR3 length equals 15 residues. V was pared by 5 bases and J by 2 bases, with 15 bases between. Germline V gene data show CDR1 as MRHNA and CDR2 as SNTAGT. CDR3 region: CASSRETGPQETQYF. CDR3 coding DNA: TGTGCCAGCAGTCGGGAGACAGGGCCGCAAGAGACCCAGTACTTC.

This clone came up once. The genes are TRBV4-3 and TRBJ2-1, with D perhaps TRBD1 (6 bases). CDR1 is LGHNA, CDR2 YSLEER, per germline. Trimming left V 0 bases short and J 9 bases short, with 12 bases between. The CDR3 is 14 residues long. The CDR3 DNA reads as TGCGCCAGCAGCCAAGACGTGGGGGCGGGTGAGCAGTTCTTC. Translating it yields CASSQDVGAGEQFF.

CDR3 DNA sequence: TGCAGTGCCGTCAGGTACGAGCAGTACTTC. Amino acid sequence: CSAVRYEQYF. This rearrangement joins TRBV20-1 to TRBJ2-7; D is ambiguous. Trimming removed 6 bases at V and 4 bases at J, with 7 bases between. Germline V gene sequence: CDR1 DFQATT, CDR2 SNEGSKA (reference sequence). CDR3 size: 10 residues.

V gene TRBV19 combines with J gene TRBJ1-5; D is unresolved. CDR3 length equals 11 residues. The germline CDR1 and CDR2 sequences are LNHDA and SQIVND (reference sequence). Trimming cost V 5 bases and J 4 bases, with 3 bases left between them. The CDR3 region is CASSSNQPQHF. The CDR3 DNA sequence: TGTGCCAGTAGTTCGAATCAGCCCCAGCATTTT.

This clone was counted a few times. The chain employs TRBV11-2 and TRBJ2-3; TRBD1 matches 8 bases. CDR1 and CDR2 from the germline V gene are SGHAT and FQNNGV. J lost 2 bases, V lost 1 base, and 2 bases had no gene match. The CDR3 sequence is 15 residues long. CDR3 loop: CASSLGGQDTDTQYF. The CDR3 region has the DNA TGTGCCAGCAGCTTAGGGGGACAGGACACAGATACGCAGTATTTT.

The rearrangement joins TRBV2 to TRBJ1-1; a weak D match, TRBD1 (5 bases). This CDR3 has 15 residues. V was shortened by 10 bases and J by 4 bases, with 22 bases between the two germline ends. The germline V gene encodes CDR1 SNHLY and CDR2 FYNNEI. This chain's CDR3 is CATSSGLGGGTEAFF. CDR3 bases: TGTGCCACCTCCTCAGGGTTGGGGGGTGGCACTGAAGCTTTCTTT.

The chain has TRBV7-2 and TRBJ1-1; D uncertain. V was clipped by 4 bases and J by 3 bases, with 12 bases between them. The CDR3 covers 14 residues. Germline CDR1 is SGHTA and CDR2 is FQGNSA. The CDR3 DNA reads TGTGCCAGCAGCTCAGGAGGAGGGTACACTGAAGCTTTCTTT. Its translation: CASSSGGGYTEAFF.

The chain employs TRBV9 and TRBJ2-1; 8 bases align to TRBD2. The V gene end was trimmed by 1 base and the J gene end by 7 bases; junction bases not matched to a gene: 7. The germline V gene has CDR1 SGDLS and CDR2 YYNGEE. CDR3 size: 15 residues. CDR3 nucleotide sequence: TGTGCCAGCAGCGTAAGCCTAGCGGGCATGAATGAGCAGTTCTTC. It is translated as CASSVSLAGMNEQFF.

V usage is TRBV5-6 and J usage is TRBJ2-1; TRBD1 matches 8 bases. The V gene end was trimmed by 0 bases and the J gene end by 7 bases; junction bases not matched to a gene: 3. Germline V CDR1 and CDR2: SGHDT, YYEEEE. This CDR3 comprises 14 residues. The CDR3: CASSLGGQENEQFF. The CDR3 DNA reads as TGTGCCAGCAGCTTGGGGGGACAGGAGAATGAGCAGTTCTTC.

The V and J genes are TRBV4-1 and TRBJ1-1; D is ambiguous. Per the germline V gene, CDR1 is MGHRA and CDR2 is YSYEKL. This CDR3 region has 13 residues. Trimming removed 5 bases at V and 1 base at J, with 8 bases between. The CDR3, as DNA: TGCGCCAGCAGCTCCCAGAAGAACACTGAAGCTTTCTTT. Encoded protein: CASSSQKNTEAFF.

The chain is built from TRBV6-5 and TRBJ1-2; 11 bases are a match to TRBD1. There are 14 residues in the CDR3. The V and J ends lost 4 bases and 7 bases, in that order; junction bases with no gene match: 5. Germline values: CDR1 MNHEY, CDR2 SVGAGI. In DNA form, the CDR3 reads TGTGCCAGCAGTTCCGGGACAGGGGGGCTTGGCTACACCTTC. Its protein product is CASSSGTGGLGYTF.

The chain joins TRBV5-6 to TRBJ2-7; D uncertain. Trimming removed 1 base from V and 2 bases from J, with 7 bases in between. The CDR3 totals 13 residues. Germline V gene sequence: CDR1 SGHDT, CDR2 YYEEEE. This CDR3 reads CASSLSPTYEQYF. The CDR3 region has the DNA TGTGCCAGCAGCTTGAGTCCTACCTACGAGCAGTACTTC.

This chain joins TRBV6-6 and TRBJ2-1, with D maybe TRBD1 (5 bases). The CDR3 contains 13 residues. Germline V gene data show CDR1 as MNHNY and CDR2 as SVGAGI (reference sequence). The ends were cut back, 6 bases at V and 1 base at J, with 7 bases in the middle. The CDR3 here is CASSRQSYNEQFF. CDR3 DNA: TGTGCCAGCAGCAGACAGTCCTACAATGAGCAGTTCTTC.

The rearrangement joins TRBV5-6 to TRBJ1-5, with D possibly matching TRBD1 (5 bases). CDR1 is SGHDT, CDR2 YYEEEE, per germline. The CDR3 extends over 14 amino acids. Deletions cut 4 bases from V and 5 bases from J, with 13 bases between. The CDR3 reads CASSVGGGDQPQHF. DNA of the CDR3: TGTGCCAGCAGCGTGGGGGGGGGAGATCAGCCCCAGCATTTT.

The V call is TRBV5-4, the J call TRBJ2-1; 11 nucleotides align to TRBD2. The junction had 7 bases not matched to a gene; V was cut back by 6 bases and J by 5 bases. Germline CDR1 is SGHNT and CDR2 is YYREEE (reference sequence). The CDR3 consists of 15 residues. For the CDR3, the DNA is TGTGCCAGCACCCCGGGACTAGCGGAGAACAATGAGCAGTTCTTC. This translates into CASTPGLAENNEQFF.

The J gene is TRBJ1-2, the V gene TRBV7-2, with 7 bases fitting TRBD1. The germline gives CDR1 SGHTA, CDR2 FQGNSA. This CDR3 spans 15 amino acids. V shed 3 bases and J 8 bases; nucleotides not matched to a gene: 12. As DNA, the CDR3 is TGTGCCAGCAGCTTTAACAGGGGCTCTAGTTCGGGCTACACCTTC. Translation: CASSFNRGSSSGYTF.

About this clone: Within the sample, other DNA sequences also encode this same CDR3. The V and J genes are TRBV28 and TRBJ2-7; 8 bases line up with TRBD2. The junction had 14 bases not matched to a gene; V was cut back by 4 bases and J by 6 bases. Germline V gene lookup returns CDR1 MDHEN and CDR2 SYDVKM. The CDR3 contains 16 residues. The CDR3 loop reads CASSSPFLAGPGEQYF. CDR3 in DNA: TGTGCCAGCAGTTCCCCCTTCTTAGCGGGACCCGGCGAGCAGTACTTC.

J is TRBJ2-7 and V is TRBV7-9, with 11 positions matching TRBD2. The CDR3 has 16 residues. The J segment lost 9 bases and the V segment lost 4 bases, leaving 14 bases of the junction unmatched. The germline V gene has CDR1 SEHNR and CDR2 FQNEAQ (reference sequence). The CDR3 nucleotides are TGTGCCAGCAGCTCCAGCGCAGCTAGCGGGAGGATCGGGCAGTACTTC. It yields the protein CASSSSAASGRIGQYF.

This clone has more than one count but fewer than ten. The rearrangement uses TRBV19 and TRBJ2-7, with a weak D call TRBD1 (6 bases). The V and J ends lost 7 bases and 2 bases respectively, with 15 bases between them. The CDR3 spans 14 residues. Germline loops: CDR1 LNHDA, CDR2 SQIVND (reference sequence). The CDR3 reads CASKRRTDTYEQYF. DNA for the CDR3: TGTGCCAGTAAGCGTAGGACAGATACCTACGAGCAGTACTTC.

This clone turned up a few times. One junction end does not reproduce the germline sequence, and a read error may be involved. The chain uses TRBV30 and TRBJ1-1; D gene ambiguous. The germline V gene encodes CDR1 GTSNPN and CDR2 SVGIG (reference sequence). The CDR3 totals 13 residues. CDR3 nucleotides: TGTGCCGGGAGCCAACAGTTTAACACTGAAGCTTTCTTT. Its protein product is CAGSQQFNTEAFF.